A single TCR beta chain is shown here with its context. Repertoires were generated with immunoSEQ multiplex PCR, while TCRdb's copy carries only in-frame clones and drops some. This sample yields under 100,000 clones, of which 80% to 90% are seen a single time; around 8% belongs to the top ten. The data derive from a study of T cell responses to AZD1222 COVID-19 vaccine. V lost 2 bases to trimming and J lost 2 bases; unmatched junction nucleotides: 1. The CDR3 spans 14 residues. Germline assignment: CDR1 SGDLS and CDR2 YYNGEE. This chain uses TRBV9 with TRBJ2-7, with 10 bases fitting TRBD1. This sequence was found in an adult in good health. Sequencing used peripheral blood, obtained on day 0 of AZD1222 vaccination. CDR3 coding DNA: TGTGCCAGCAGCGTGGGGACAGGGGCCTACGAGCAGTACTTC. This gives the protein CASSVGTGAYEQYF.